This passage covers 7 T cell receptor beta chains from one sample sequenced in a study of identical twins. TCRdb used MiXCR to reprocess the 5' RACE reads, holding one entry per CDR3 protein. There are some 210,000 distinct CDR3 sequences in the sample; approximately 15% occur only once, and 35% to 45% lies in the top ten. This sample was also put to use in a study of T cells expressing NK-cell markers.

Sequencing used CD8+ T cells sorted from blood. All receptors come from a woman aged 18-29 years in good health.

The genes are TRBV20-1 and TRBJ2-1, with D possibly called TRBD1 or TRBD2 (5 bases each). Germline-derived CDR1 and CDR2 are DFQATT and SNEGSKA (reference sequence). This CDR3 is built from 13 residues. V shed 7 bases and J shed 0 bases, with 10 bases lying between them. The CDR3 sequence: CSVYGTSYNEQFF. The DNA of the CDR3 is TGCAGTGTTTACGGGACCTCCTACAATGAGCAGTTCTTC.

J is TRBJ2-1 and V is TRBV10-2; the match to TRBD2 covers 8 bases. V shed 6 bases, J shed 4 bases, and the junction held 11 bases outside the gene matches. Per germline, CDR1 WSHSY and CDR2 SAAADI. This CDR3 has 16 amino acids. CDR3 in DNA: TGCGCCAGCAGGGCGGGGGGAGCGGGAGAGTACAATGAGCAGTTCTTC. Its translation: CASRAGGAGEYNEQFF.

In this sample, this clonotype turned up a few times. The V call is TRBV5-1, the J call TRBJ2-1; 7 nucleotides line up with TRBD2. Germline assignment: CDR1 SGHRS and CDR2 YFSETQ. This CDR3 has 16 amino acids. J lost 0 bases, V lost 4 bases, and 7 bases had no gene match. The CDR3 DNA reads TGCGCCAGCAGCCTTCTAGCGGTAGGCTCCTACAATGAGCAGTTCTTC. As protein: CASSLLAVGSYNEQFF.

The chain combines TRBV7-9 with TRBJ2-1, with a weak D call TRBD2 (6 bases). Trimming shortened V by 2 bases and J by 16 bases, and 18 bases separated the two germline ends. The CDR3 runs to 13 residues. Looked up from germline, CDR1 is SEHNR and CDR2 is FQNEAQ (reference sequence). The CDR3 region is CASSLSGDRGIFF. Written as DNA, the CDR3 is TGTGCCAGCAGCTTATCCGGGGACCGGGGGATTTTCTTC.

This chain uses TRBV21-1 with TRBJ2-1; whether TRBD2, the table's D call, matches the DNA was not checked. TRBV21-1 represents a pseudogene. The CDR3 is 15 residues long. The CDR3, as DNA: TGTGCCAGCAGCAGAAGCGGGAGGGCCAAGTATGAGCAGTTCTTC. Its translation: CASSRSGRAKYEQFF.

This clonotype was counted between two and nine times. The V and J genes are TRBV2 and TRBJ2-1, with 10 nucleotides matching TRBD2. The CDR3 totals 16 residues. J gave up 7 bases and V 5 bases, and 11 bases lay outside the gene matches. CDR1 is SNHLY, CDR2 FYNNEI, per germline. CDR3 residues: CASSPLLAGVGNEQFF. The CDR3 DNA is TGTGCCAGCAGTCCTCTTCTAGCGGGAGTAGGTAATGAGCAGTTCTTC.

The chain combines TRBV4-1 with TRBJ2-3; 7 positions agree with TRBD2. The germline V gene has CDR1 MGHRA and CDR2 YSYEKL. Trimming took 3 bases from V and 0 from J; bases not matched to a gene: 6. The CDR3 is 16 amino acids. CDR3 sequence reads: CASSQGEGISTDTQYF. The CDR3 DNA reads TGCGCCAGCAGCCAGGGGGAGGGGATAAGCACAGATACGCAGTATTTT.